This paragraph reports one T cell receptor (beta chain). Its antigen is as yet unknown. V lost 4 bases and J 0 bases, leaving 17 bases between the germline ends. The CDR3 sequence is 16 residues long. The germline CDR1 and CDR2 sequences are SGHNT and YYREEE (reference sequence). This sample is part of a study of T cell clones after liver transplantation. Across the whole study: TCRbeta sequencing after a pre-transplant mixed lymphocyte reaction identified graft-donor-reactive clones, later tracked in post-transplant blood.

Sequencing of dividing CFSE-low cells from the MLR defined alloreactive TCRbeta sequences. Stimulators were graft donor PBMCs, splenocytes, lymph-node cells, or third-party PBMCs for pre-transplant recipient cells. TCRdb keeps only in-frame clones here, not all; method: immunoSEQ multiplex PCR. The sample includes fewer than 5,000 clones, over 20% of them seen just once. The TCR comes from a human patient who received a liver transplant. Some T cells may be transferred from the graft donor. The genes are TRBV5-4 and TRBJ2-7; D ambiguous. Sequences were obtained from CD4+ T cells from cultured PBMCs. CDR3 sequence: CASSQDFGLSSYEQYF. CDR3 coding DNA: TGTGCCAGCAGCCAAGACTTCGGTCTAAGCTCCTACGAGCAGTACTTC. Based on the CDR3 plus reference TRBV5-4 and TRBJ2-7, the full variable domain is ETGVTQSPTHLIKTRGQQVTLRCSSQSGHNTVSWYQQALGQGPQFIFQYYREEENGRGNFPPRFSGLQFPNYSSELNVNALELDDSALYLCASSQDFGLSSYEQYFGPGTRLTVT.